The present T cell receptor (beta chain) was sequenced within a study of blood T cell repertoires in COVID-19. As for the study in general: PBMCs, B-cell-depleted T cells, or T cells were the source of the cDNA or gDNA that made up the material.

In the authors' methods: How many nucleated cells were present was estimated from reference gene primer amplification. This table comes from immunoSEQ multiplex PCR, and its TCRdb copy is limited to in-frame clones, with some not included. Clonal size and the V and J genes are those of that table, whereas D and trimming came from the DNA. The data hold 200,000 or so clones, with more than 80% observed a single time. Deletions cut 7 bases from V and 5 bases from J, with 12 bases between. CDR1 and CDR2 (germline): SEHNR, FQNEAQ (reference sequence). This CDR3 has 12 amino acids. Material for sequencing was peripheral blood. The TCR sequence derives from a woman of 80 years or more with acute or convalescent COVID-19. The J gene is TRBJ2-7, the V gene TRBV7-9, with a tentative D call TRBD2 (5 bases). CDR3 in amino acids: CASTQLGDEQYF. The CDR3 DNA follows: TGTGCCAGCACCCAGCTCGGGGACGAGCAGTACTTC.